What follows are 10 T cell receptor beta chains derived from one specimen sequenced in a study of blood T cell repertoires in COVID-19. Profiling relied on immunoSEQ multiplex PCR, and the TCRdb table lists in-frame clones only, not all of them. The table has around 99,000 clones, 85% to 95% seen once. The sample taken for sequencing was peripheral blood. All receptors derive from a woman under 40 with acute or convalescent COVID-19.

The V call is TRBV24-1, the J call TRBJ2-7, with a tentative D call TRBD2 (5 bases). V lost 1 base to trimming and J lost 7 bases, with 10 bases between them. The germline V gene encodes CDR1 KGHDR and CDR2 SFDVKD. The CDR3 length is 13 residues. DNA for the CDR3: TGTGCCACCAGTGATTTTTCGGGGAGAGAGCAGTACTTC. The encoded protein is CATSDFSGREQYF.

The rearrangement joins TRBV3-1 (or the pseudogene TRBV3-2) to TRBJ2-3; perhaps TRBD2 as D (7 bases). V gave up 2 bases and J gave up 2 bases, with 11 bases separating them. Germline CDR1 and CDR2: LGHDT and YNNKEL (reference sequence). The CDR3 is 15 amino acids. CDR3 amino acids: CASSQRGGTTDTQYF. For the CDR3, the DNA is TGTGCCAGCAGCCAAAGGGGGGGCACCACAGATACGCAGTATTTT.

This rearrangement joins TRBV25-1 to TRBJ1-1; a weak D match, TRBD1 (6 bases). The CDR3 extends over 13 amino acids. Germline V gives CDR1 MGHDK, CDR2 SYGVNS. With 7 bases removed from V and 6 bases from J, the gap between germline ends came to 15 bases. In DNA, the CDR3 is TGTGCCAGCAAACTAACAGGGTCTGCTGAAGCTTTCTTT. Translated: CASKLTGSAEAFF.

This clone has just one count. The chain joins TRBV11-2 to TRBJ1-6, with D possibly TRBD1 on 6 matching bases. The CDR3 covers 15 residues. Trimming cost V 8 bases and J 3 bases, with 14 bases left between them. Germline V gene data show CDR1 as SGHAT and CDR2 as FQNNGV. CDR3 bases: TGTGCCAGCCTATCCGGGACAAACTATAATTCACCCCTCCACTTT. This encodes CASLSGTNYNSPLHF.

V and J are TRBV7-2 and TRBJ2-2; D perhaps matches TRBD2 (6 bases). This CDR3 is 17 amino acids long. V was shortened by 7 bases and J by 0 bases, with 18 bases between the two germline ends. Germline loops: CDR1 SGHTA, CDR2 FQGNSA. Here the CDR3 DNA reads TGTGCCAGCACCTCCCAGAGGGCTAGCGCGAACACCGGGGAGCTGTTTTTT. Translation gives CASTSQRASANTGELFF.

CDR3 residues: CASSRESTRGSYEQYF. Here the CDR3 DNA reads TGCGCCAGCAGCCGCGAGTCAACCAGGGGATCATACGAGCAGTACTTC. The J gene is TRBJ2-7, the V gene TRBV4-1; weak D call: TRBD1 (6 bases). Germline V lookup: CDR1 MGHRA, CDR2 YSYEKL. The V and J ends lost 4 bases and 4 bases respectively, with 20 bases between them. The CDR3 is 16 residues long.

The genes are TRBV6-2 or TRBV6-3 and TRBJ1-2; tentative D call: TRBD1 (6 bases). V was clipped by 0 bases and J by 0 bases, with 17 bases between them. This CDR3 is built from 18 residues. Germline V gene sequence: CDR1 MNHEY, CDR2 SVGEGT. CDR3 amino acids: CASSYSTGSTGANYGYTF. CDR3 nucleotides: TGTGCCAGCAGTTACTCTACTGGTTCGACAGGTGCTAACTATGGCTACACCTTC.

Here the CDR3 reads CASSTRTGGGETQYF. CDR3 bases: TGTGCCAGTAGTACCCGAACAGGGGGTGGGGAGACCCAGTACTTC. The genes are TRBV19 and TRBJ2-5, with TRBD1 identical over 8 bases. The CDR3 contains 15 residues. Germline V CDR1 and CDR2: LNHDA, SQIVND (reference sequence). Trimming removed 4 bases from V and 5 bases from J; junction bases left unmatched: 9. Complete variable domain (other parts from reference TRBV19 and TRBJ2-5): DGGITQSPKYLFRKEGQNVTLSCEQNLNHDAMYWYRQDPGQGLRLIYYSQIVNDFQKGDIAEGYSVSREKKESFPLTVTSAQKNPTAFYLCASSTRTGGGETQYFGPGTRLLVL.

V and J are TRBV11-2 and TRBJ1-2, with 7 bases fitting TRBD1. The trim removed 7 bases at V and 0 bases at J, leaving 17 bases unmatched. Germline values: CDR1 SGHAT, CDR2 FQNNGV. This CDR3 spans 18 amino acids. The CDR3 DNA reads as TGTGCCAGCACCGTCCTGGGACAGCCCACCCCGACTAACTATGGCTACACCTTC. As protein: CASTVLGQPTPTNYGYTF.

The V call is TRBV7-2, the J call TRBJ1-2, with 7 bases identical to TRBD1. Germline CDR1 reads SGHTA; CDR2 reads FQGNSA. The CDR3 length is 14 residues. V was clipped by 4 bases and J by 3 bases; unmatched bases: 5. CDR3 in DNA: TGTGCCAGCAGCTCCGGGACAGCCCACTATGGCTACACCTTC. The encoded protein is CASSSGTAHYGYTF.